This TCR beta chain derives from a study of identical twins' blood T cells. The donors were healthy female monozygous twins, three pairs in total. TCR cDNA libraries were made from RNA using a previously described, modified protocol. TCRdb reanalysed the 5' RACE reads using MiXCR and keeps one entry per CDR3 protein. Of a few hundred thousand distinct CDR3 sequences listed, roughly 30% were seen once; the top ten hold roughly 6.1%. The CDR3 is 14 amino acids. Looked up from germline, CDR1 is SQVTM and CDR2 is ANQGSEA. With 4 bases clipped from V and 10 bases from J, the junction kept 12 bases outside the gene matches. This clonotype appeared a few times.

This rearrangement joins TRBV29-1 to TRBJ1-4, with 7 bases lining up with TRBD1. This clonotype was obtained from a woman between 18 and 50 years old in good health. Source material: PBMCs. The CDR3 DNA is TGCAGCGTTGTAACAGGGGCCGGTCATGGAAAACTGTTTTTT. Translating it yields CSVVTGAGHGKLFF.